One sample yielded the 5 T cell receptor beta chains listed below, sequenced in a study of blood T cell repertoires in COVID-19. This table comes from immunoSEQ multiplex PCR, and its TCRdb copy is limited to in-frame clones, with some not included. Among about 150,000 clones, more than 75% were seen once, and the ten largest hold more than 6.5%. The sample comprised PBMCs or T cells enriched from blood (not recorded which). These receptors were taken from a woman in her forties or fifties who had recovered from COVID-19.

The V and J genes are TRBV3-1 (or the pseudogene TRBV3-2) and TRBJ2-1, with 7 bases lining up with TRBD1. After removal of 4 bases from V and 8 bases from J, the junction contained 11 bases not matched to a gene. The germline gives CDR1 LGHDT, CDR2 YNNKEL (reference sequence). The CDR3 extends over 15 amino acids. The CDR3 is CASSRGSTGAHEQFF. CDR3 nucleotide sequence: TGTGCCAGCAGCCGGGGGTCAACAGGGGCCCATGAGCAGTTCTTC.

The V and J genes are TRBV3-1 (or the pseudogene TRBV3-2) and TRBJ2-3, with 7 bases aligning to TRBD2. The CDR3 contains 13 residues. Germline V gene lookup returns CDR1 LGHDT and CDR2 YNNKEL (reference sequence). The ends lost 3 bases at V and 6 bases at J; junction bases unmatched: 3. CDR3 sequence: CASSQGGVDTQYF. CDR3 nucleotides: TGTGCCAGCAGCCAGGGAGGGGTGGATACGCAGTATTTT.

This chain uses TRBV5-6 with TRBJ1-2; 8 nucleotides align to TRBD1. This CDR3 is built from 12 residues. CDR1 is SGHDT, CDR2 YYEEEE, per germline. After removal of 4 bases from V and 6 bases from J, the junction contained 2 bases not matched to a gene. The CDR3 region is CASSADRDGYTF. The CDR3 DNA is TGTGCCAGCAGCGCGGACAGGGATGGCTACACCTTC.

This rearrangement joins TRBV7-6 to TRBJ1-1; no clear D gene. CDR3 length: 17 amino acids. V lost 1 base and J lost 0, with 15 bases in between. Per the germline V gene, CDR1 is SGHVS and CDR2 is FNYEAQ. CDR3 in DNA: TGTGCCAGCAGCTTAGGGGGAGGGTGGACGTTGAACACTGAAGCTTTCTTT. It specifies CASSLGGGWTLNTEAFF.

The chain is built from TRBV25-1 and TRBJ1-1, with D possibly matching TRBD1 (6 bases). This CDR3 spans 14 amino acids. Looked up from germline, CDR1 is MGHDK and CDR2 is SYGVNS. Trimming cost V 5 bases and J 8 bases, with 18 bases left between them. The CDR3 loop reads CASSMGGGGPEAFF. In DNA, the CDR3 is TGTGCCAGCAGTATGGGGGGCGGGGGTCCCGAAGCTTTCTTT.